The entry that follows covers one T cell receptor (beta chain) sequence. What it binds is not known. The data are from a study of early T cells in non-severe SARS-CoV-2 infection. Study-wide findings and caveats: Anti-spike CD8 specificities were favored by VDJdb matching, whose results missed private and CD4 specificities.

This CDR3 is built from 17 residues. V lost 6 bases and J lost 6; bases outside the gene matches: 19. The TCR library protocol attached unique molecular identifiers to the individual cDNA molecules. One entry per CDR3 protein results from TCRdb running MiXCR on the 5' RACE reads. This table holds roughly 30,000 distinct CDR3 sequences, 5.5% to 6.5% found once. The origin of this receptor is an adult who was a healthcare worker with PCR-confirmed SARS-CoV-2 infection or an uninfected control (not recorded which). The J gene is TRBJ2-5, the V gene TRBV12-3 or TRBV12-4; 7 bases line up with TRBD2. The sequencing input was whole blood. As DNA, the CDR3 is TGTGCCAGCAGCCTTACGATGCTCCGGGACGGGGGGAAGACCCAGTACTTC. Its translation: CASSLTMLRDGGKTQYF.